These T cell receptor beta chains were read from a single sample in a study of PD-1 and CTLA-4 blockade in melanoma. Produced via immunoSEQ multiplex PCR; TCRdb's table is partial and in-frame only. The sample includes under 13,000 clones, roughly four fifths seen only once; the top ten take about a third. The material sequenced was CD8+ T cells from peripheral blood, taken from a patient given anti-PD-1 treatment. The receptors originated from a human donor with melanoma. CDR3s include the opening cysteine and the closing phenylalanine or tryptophan. Each record gives: J gene, clone size, V gene, D gene, CDR3 protein, CDR3 DNA. The D gene is left open where the match is weak. Size is stated for part of the rows, as once, few or many counts, or as a class when the clone is expanded.

J: TRBJ2-1; size: few; V: TRBV12-3/TRBV12-4; D: .; CDR3: CASNKGYGDEQFF; DNA: TGTGCCAGCAATAAGGGTTATGGAGATGAGCAGTTCTTC
J: TRBJ2-7; size: .; V: TRBV6-2/TRBV6-3; D: .; CDR3: CASSYSSSYEQYF; DNA: TGTGCCAGCAGTTACTCGAGCTCCTACGAGCAGTACTTC
J: TRBJ2-1; size: .; V: TRBV7-9; D: TRBD2; CDR3: CASSFSSGRGNEQFF; DNA: TGTGCCAGCAGCTTTTCTAGCGGGAGGGGCAATGAGCAGTTCTTC
J: TRBJ2-3; size: .; V: TRBV6-1; D: .; CDR3: CASSALIYGSSTDTQYF; DNA: TGTGCCAGCAGTGCCCTTATCTATGGGTCTAGCACAGATACGCAGTATTTT
J: TRBJ1-1; size: .; V: TRBV19; D: TRBD1; CDR3: CASSPTGLNTEAFF; DNA: TGTGCCAGTAGCCCGACAGGGCTGAACACTGAAGCTTTCTTT
J: TRBJ2-7; size: once; V: TRBV7-2; D: .; CDR3: CASSLGVYYYEQYF; DNA: TGTGCCAGCAGCTTAGGTGTCTACTACTACGAGCAGTACTTC
J: TRBJ2-5; size: .; V: TRBV7-8; D: TRBD2; CDR3: CASSLIDLSGRAETQYF; DNA: TGTGCCAGCAGCTTGATTGACTTGAGCGGGAGGGCAGAGACCCAGTACTTC
J: TRBJ2-7; size: .; V: TRBV5-6; D: .; CDR3: CASSLGPGGAYEQYF; DNA: TGTGCCAGCAGCTTGGGGCCCGGCGGCGCCTACGAGCAGTACTTC
J: TRBJ2-3; size: once; V: TRBV28; D: TRBD2; CDR3: CASSFWTSGPSTDTQYF; DNA: TGTGCCAGCAGTTTCTGGACTAGCGGGCCTAGCACAGATACGCAGTATTTT
J: TRBJ2-5; size: large; V: TRBV5-6; D: .; CDR3: CASSQDSQDETQYF; DNA: TGTGCCAGCAGTCAAGACAGTCAGGATGAGACCCAGTACTTC
J: TRBJ2-2; size: .; V: TRBV19; D: TRBD2; CDR3: CASSIHGRADTGELFF; DNA: TGTGCCAGTAGTATCCACGGGAGGGCCGACACCGGGGAGCTGTTTTTT
J: TRBJ2-1; size: .; V: TRBV12-3/TRBV12-4; D: TRBD2; CDR3: CASGTSTNNEQFF; DNA: TGTGCCAGCGGGACTAGCACAAACAATGAGCAGTTCTTC
J: TRBJ1-1; size: .; V: TRBV9; D: .; CDR3: CASSSGGRESTEAFF; DNA: TGTGCCAGCAGCTCGGGGGGAAGGGAGAGCACTGAAGCTTTCTTT
J: TRBJ2-7; size: .; V: TRBV29-1; D: TRBD2; CDR3: CSVPSGRSAEQYF; DNA: TGCAGCGTACCTAGCGGGAGATCGGCCGAGCAGTACTTC
J: TRBJ2-3; size: .; V: TRBV5-6; D: .; CDR3: CASSLGSTDTQYF; DNA: TGTGCCAGCAGCTTGGGGTCCACAGATACGCAGTATTTT
J: TRBJ2-4; size: few; V: TRBV5-4; D: .; CDR3: CASSLVSGTAKNIQYF; DNA: TGTGCCAGCAGCTTGGTATCGGGGACGGCCAAAAACATTCAGTACTTC
J: TRBJ2-1; size: few; V: TRBV9; D: .; CDR3: CASSDSVHEQFF; DNA: TGTGCCAGCAGCGATAGCGTACATGAGCAGTTCTTC
J: TRBJ2-2; size: .; V: TRBV6-5; D: .; CDR3: CASSYSGIGELFF; DNA: TGTGCCAGCAGTTACTCAGGGATCGGGGAGCTGTTTTTT
J: TRBJ2-7; size: few; V: TRBV9; D: .; CDR3: CASSGPSSYEQYF; DNA: TGTGCCAGCAGCGGTCCGAGCTCCTACGAGCAGTACTTC
J: TRBJ2-7; size: .; V: TRBV7-9; D: .; CDR3: CASSLGWHEQYF; DNA: TGTGCCAGCAGCTTGGGGTGGCACGAGCAGTACTTC
J: TRBJ2-3; size: .; V: TRBV7-9; D: .; CDR3: CASSLVGTDTQYF; DNA: TGTGCCAGCAGCTTAGTCGGCACAGATACGCAGTATTTT
J: TRBJ2-1; size: .; V: TRBV11-3; D: TRBD2; CDR3: CASSPQGLVWEQFF; DNA: TGTGCCAGCAGCCCCCAAGGACTAGTTTGGGAGCAGTTCTTC